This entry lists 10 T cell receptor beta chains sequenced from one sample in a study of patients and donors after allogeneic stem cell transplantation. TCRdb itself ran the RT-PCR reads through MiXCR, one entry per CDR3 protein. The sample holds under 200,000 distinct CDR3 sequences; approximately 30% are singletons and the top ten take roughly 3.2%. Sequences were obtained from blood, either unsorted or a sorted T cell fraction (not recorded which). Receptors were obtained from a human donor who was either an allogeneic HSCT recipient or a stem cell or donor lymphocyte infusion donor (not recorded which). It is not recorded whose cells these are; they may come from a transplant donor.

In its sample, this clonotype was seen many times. The CDR3: CATSWRQGDTEAFF. The CDR3 nucleotides read TGTGCCACGTCATGGAGGCAGGGTGACACTGAAGCTTTCTTT. The gene calls are TRBV15 and TRBJ1-1; possibly TRBD1 for D (5 bases). Trimming took off 9 bases at V and 3 bases at J, with 17 bases between the two ends. The CDR3 runs to 14 residues. Per germline, CDR1 LNHNV and CDR2 YYDKDF (reference sequence).

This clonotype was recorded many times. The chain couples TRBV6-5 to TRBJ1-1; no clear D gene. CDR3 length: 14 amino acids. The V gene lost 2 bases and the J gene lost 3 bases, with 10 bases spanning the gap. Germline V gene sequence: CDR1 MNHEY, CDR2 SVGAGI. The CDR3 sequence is CASSYEGPDTEAFF. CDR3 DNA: TGTGCCAGCAGTTACGAGGGCCCGGACACTGAAGCTTTCTTT.

In DNA, the CDR3 is TGTGCCACCTTTCCAGGAGCGGGAGGGCCTCATGAGCAGTTCTTC. Encoded protein: CATFPGAGGPHEQFF. The chain combines TRBV24-1 with TRBJ2-1, with 10 bases matching TRBD2. The junction had 12 bases not matched to a gene; V was cut back by 9 bases and J by 8 bases. Germline V gene data show CDR1 as KGHDR and CDR2 as SFDVKD. This CDR3 spans 15 amino acids.

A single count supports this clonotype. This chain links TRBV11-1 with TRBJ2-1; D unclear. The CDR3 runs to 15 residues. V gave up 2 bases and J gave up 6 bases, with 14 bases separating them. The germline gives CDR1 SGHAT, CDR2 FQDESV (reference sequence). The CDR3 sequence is CASSLFSSLGNEQFF. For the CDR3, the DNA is TGTGCCAGCAGCTTATTTAGCTCATTGGGCAATGAGCAGTTCTTC.

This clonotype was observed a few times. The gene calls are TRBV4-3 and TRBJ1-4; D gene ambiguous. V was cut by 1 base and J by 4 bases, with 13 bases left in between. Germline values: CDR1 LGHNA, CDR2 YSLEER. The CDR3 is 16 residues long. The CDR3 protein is CASSQGRGRSNEKLFF. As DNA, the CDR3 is TGCGCCAGCAGCCAAGGAAGAGGACGGAGTAATGAAAAACTGTTTTTT.

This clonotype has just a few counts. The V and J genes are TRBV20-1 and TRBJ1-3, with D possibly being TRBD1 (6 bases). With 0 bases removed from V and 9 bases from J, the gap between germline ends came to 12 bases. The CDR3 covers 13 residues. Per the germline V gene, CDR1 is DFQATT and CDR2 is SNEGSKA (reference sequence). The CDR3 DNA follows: TGCAGTGCTAGAGATTGGGGGGGCGGCACCATATATTTT. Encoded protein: CSARDWGGGTIYF.

CDR3 sequence: CSALGQINEKLFF. In DNA form, the CDR3 reads TGCAGTGCTCTGGGACAGATTAATGAAAAACTGTTTTTT. The chain is built from TRBV20-1 and TRBJ1-4; TRBD1 matches 7 bases. Germline V gene sequence: CDR1 DFQATT, CDR2 SNEGSKA (reference sequence). The J segment lost 4 bases and the V segment lost 5 bases, leaving 4 bases of the junction unmatched. The length of the CDR3 is 13 residues.

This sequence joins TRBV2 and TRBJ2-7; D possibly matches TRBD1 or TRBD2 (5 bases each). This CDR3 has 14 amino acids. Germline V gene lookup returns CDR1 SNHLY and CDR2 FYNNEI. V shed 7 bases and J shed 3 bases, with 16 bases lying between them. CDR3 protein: CASTEDRGVYEQYF. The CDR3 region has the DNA TGTGCCAGCACAGAGGACCGAGGGGTCTACGAGCAGTACTTC.

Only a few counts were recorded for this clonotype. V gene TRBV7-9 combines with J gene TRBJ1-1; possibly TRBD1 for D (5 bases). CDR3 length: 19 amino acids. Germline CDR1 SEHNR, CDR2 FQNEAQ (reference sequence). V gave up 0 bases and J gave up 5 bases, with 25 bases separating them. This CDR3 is CASSLAVYPLGGSRTEAFF. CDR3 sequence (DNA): TGTGCCAGCAGCTTAGCGGTTTACCCACTCGGGGGGAGTAGGACTGAAGCTTTCTTT.

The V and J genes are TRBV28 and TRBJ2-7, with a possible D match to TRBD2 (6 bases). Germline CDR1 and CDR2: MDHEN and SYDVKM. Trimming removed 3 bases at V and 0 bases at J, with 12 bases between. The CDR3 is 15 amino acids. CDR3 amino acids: CASSFGRESSYEQYF. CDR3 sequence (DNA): TGTGCCAGCAGTTTCGGGCGGGAAAGCTCCTACGAGCAGTACTTC.